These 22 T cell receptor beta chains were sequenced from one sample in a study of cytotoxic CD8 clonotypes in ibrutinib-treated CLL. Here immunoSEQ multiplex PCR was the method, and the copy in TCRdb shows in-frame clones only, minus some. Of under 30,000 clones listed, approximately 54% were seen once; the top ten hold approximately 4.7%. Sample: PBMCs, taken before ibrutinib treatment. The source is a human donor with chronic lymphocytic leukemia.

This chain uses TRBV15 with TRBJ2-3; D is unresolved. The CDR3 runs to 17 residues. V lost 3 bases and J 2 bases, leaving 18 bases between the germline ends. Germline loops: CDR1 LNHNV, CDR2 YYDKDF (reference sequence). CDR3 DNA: TGTGCCACCAGCAGGGCCTTTCTTCACTCGAACACAGATACGCAGTATTTT. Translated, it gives CATSRAFLHSNTDTQYF.

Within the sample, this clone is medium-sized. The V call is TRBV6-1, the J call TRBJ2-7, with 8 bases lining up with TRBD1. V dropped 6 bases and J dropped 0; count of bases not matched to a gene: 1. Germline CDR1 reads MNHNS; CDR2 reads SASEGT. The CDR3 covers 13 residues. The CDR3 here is CASRDRGSYEQYF. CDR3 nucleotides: TGTGCCAGCAGAGACAGGGGCTCCTACGAGCAGTACTTC.

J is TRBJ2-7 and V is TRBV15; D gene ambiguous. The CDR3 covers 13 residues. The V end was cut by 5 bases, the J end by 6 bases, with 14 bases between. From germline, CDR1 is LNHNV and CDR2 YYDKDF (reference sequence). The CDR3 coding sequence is TGTGCCACCAGCTCGAGCCCCCGAGGCGAGCAGTACTTC. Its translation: CATSSSPRGEQYF.

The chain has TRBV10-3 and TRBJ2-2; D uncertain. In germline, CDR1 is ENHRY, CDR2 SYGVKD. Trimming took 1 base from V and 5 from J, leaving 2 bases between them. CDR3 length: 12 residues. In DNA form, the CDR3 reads TGTGCCATCAGTGAGTTTACCGGGGAGCTGTTTTTT. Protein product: CAISEFTGELFF.

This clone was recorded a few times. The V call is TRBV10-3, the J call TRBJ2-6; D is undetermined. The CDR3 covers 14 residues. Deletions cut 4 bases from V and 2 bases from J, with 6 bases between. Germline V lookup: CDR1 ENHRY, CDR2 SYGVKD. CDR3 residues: CAISAATGANVLTF. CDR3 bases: TGTGCCATCAGTGCGGCCACTGGGGCCAACGTCCTGACTTTC.

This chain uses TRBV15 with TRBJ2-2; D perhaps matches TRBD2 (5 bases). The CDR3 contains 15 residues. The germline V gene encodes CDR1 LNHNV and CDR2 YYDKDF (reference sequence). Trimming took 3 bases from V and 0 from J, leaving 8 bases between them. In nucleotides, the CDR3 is TGTGCCACCAGCAGGCTAGCTCCGAACACCGGGGAGCTGTTTTTT. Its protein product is CATSRLAPNTGELFF.

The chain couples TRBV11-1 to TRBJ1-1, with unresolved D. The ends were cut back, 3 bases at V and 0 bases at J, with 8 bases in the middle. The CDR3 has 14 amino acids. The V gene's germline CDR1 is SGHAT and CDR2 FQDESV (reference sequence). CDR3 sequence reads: CASSFASLNTEAFF. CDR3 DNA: TGTGCCAGCAGCTTTGCGAGTTTGAACACTGAAGCTTTCTTT.

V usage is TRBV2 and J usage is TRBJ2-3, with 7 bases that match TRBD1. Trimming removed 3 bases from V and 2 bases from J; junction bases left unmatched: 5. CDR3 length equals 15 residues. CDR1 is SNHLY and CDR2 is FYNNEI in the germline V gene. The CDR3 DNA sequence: TGTGCCAGCAGTGATCGGGACAGAGTCACAGATACGCAGTATTTT. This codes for CASSDRDRVTDTQYF.

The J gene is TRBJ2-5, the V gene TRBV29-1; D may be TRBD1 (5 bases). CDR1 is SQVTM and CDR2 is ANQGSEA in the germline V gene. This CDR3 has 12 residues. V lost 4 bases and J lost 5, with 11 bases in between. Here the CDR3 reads CSVAQGSETQYF. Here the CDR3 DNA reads TGCAGCGTTGCGCAGGGTAGCGAGACCCAGTACTTC.

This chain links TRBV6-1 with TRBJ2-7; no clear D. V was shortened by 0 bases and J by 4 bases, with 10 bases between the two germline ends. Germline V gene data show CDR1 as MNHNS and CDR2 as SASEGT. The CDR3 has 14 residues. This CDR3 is CASSEALPLYEQYF. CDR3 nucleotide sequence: TGTGCCAGCAGTGAAGCGCTACCTCTGTACGAGCAGTACTTC.

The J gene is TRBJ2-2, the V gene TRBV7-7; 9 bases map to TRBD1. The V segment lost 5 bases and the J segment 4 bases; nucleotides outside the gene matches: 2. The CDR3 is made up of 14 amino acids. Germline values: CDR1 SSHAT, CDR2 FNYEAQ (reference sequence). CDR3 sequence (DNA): TGTGCCAGCAGCAAGACAGGGGGCACCGGGGAGCTGTTTTTT. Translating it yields CASSKTGGTGELFF.

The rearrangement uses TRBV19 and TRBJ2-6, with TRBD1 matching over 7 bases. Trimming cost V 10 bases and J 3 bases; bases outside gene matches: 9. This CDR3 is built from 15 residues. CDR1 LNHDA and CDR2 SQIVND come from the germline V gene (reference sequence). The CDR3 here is CATTKPGGGANVLTF. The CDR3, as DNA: TGTGCCACTACAAAACCAGGGGGTGGGGCCAACGTCCTGACTTTC.

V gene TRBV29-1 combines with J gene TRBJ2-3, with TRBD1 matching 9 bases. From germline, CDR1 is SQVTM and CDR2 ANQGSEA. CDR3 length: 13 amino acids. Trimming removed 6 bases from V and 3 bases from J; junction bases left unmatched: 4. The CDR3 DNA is TGCAGCGTACGGACAGGGGTTACAGATACGCAGTATTTT. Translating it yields CSVRTGVTDTQYF.

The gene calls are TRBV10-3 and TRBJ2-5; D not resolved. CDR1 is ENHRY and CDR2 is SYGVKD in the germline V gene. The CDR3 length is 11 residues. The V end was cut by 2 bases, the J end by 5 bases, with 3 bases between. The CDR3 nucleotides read TGTGCCATCAGTGAGGGGGAGACCCAGTACTTC. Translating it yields CAISEGETQYF.

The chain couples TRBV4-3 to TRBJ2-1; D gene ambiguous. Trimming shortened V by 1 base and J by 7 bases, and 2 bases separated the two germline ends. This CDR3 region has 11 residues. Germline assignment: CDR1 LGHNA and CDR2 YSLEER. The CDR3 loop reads CASSQVNEQFF. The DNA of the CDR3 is TGCGCCAGCAGCCAAGTAAATGAGCAGTTCTTC.

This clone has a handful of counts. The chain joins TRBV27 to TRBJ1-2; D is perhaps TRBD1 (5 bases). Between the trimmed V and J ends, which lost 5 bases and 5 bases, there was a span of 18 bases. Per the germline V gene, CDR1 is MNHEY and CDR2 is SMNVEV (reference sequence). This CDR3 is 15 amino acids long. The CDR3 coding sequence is TGTGCCAGCAGTCCGACGTCGGGGGGGATATATGGCTACACCTTC. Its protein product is CASSPTSGGIYGYTF.

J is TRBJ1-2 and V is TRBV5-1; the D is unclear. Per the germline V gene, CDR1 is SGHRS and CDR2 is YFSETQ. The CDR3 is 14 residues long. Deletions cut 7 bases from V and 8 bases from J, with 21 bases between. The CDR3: CASGLASGSEGYTF. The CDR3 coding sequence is TGCGCCAGCGGACTTGCCTCGGGGTCAGAAGGCTACACCTTC.

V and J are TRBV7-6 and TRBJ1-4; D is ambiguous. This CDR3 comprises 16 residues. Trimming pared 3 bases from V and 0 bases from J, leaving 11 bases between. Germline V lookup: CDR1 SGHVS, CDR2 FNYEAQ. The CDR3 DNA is TGTGCCAGCAGCTTCCCCCCAAGTGCAACTAATGAAAAACTGTTTTTT. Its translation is CASSFPPSATNEKLFF.

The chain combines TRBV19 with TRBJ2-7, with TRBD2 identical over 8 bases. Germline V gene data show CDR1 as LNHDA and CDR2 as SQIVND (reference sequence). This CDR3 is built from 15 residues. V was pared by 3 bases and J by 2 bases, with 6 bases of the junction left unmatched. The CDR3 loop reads CASSIGGSGAYEQYF. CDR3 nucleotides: TGTGCCAGTAGTATCGGAGGTAGCGGGGCCTACGAGCAGTACTTC.

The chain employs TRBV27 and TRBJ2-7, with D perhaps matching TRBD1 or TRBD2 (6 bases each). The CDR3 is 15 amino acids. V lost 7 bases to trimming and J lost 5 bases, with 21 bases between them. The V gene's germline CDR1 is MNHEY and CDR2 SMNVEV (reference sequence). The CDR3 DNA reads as TGTGCCAGCATAGGCTTCGGGGGCAGTAGGAACGAGCAGTACTTC. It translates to CASIGFGGSRNEQYF.

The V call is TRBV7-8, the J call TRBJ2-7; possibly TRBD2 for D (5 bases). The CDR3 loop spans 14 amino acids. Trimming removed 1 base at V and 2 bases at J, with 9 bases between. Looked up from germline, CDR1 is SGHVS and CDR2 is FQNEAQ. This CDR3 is CASSLGGWAYEQYF. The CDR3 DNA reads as TGTGCCAGCAGCTTAGGCGGGTGGGCCTACGAGCAGTACTTC. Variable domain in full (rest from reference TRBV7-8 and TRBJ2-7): GAGVSQSPRYKVAKRGQDVALRCDPISGHVSLFWYQQALGQGPEFLTYFQNEAQLDKSGLPSDRFFAERPEGSVSTLKIQRTQQEDSAVYLCASSLGGWAYEQYFGPGTRLTVT.

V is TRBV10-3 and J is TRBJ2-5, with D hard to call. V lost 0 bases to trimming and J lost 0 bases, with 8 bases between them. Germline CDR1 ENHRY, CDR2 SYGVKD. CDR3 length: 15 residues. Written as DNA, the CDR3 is TGTGCCATCAGTGAGTCCCGTCTTAACCAAGAGACCCAGTACTTC. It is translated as CAISESRLNQETQYF.